This T cell receptor (beta chain) was profiled in a study of T cells in Graves' hyperthyroidism and ophthalmopathy. The CDR3 has 16 amino acids. Between the trimmed V and J ends, which lost 0 bases and 1 base, there was a span of 10 bases. Germline V gene lookup returns CDR1 MNHEY and CDR2 SMNVEV (reference sequence). RNA transcripts served as the template for amplifying TCR beta CDR3 regions. During a first-round RT-PCR of the TCR CDR3, the HTBI primer set was used. TCRdb itself ran the multiplex PCR reads through MiXCR, one entry per CDR3 protein. The sample includes a few hundred thousand distinct CDR3 sequences, more than 15% of them seen just once.

This sequence was found in a woman between 18 and 29 years old with Graves' hyperthyroidism that later progressed to Graves' ophthalmopathy. V usage is TRBV27 and J usage is TRBJ1-5; the D gene is possibly TRBD1 (5 bases). The specimen sequenced was blood. In nucleotides, the CDR3 is TGTGCCAGCAGTTTATCGTCAGGGCTGAGCAATCAGCCCCAGCATTTT. This translates into CASSLSSGLSNQPQHF.